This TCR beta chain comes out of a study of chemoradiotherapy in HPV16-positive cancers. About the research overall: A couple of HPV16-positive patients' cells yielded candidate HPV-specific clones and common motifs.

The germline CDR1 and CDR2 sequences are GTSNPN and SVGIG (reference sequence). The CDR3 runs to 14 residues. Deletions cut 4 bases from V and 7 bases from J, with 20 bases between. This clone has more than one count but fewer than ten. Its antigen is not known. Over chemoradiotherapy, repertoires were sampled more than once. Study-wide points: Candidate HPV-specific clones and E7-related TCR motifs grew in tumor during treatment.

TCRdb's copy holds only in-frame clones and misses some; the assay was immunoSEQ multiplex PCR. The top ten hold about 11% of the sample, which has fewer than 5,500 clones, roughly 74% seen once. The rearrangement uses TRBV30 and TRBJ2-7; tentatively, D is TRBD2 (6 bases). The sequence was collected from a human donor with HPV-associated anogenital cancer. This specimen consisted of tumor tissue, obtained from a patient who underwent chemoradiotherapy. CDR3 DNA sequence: TGTGCCTGGAACCCGGGACTGGACCTGGGTGAGCAGTACTTC. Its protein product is CAWNPGLDLGEQYF.